One sample yielded the 18 T cell receptor beta chains listed below, sequenced in a study of PD-1 blockade in classical Hodgkin lymphoma. Brentuximab vedotin exposure varied among the patients, all of whom had relapsed after autologous stem cell transplantation. Clones were sequenced by immunoSEQ multiplex PCR, and TCRdb holds only the in-frame ones, with some missing. The sample gives approximately 100,000 clones, approximately 90% of which show up once; around 7% is in the top ten. This specimen was peripheral blood mononuclear cells (PBMCs), taken before the second cycle of nivolumab. The source is a human donor with classical Hodgkin lymphoma.

This clone was detected only once. This chain links TRBV5-1 with TRBJ2-5; no clear D gene. V shed 6 bases and J shed 5 bases, with 14 bases lying between them. The CDR3 length is 13 residues. CDR1 is SGHRS, CDR2 YFSETQ, per germline. The CDR3 loop is CASNKGSEETQYF. The CDR3 coding sequence is TGCGCCAGCAACAAGGGTTCCGAGGAGACCCAGTACTTC.

The chain couples TRBV15 to TRBJ2-7; D not certain. V lost 0 bases, J lost 0 bases, and 6 bases lay in between. CDR1 and CDR2 from the germline V gene are LNHNV and YYDKDF (reference sequence). The CDR3 is 14 amino acids. This chain's CDR3 is CATSRDLLSYEQYF. DNA for the CDR3: TGTGCCACCAGCAGAGATCTCCTCTCCTACGAGCAGTACTTC.

The rearrangement joins TRBV4-2 to TRBJ2-3; 9 bases map to TRBD1. This CDR3 is built from 17 residues. Germline V gives CDR1 LGHNA, CDR2 YNFKEQ. J lost 0 bases, V lost 0 bases, and 4 bases had no gene match. CDR3 residues: CASSQEEGQGSTDTQYF. The CDR3 DNA reads as TGTGCCAGCAGCCAAGAAGAGGGACAGGGCAGCACAGATACGCAGTATTTT.

This clone was observed a single time. The chain combines TRBV2 with TRBJ2-5; TRBD1 agrees at 11 bases. The CDR3 runs 15 residues. The germline CDR1 and CDR2 sequences are SNHLY and FYNNEI. The V segment lost 3 bases and the J segment 5 bases; nucleotides outside the gene matches: 5. The CDR3 bases are TGTGCCAGCAGTGATGTAGGACAGGGGGCGGAGACCCAGTACTTC. Translation gives CASSDVGQGAETQYF.

The V call is TRBV2, the J call TRBJ2-1; D is unclear. Germline assignment: CDR1 SNHLY and CDR2 FYNNEI. The CDR3 has 13 residues. Trimming removed 7 bases from V and 4 bases from J, with 11 bases in between. The CDR3 region is CASKASGYNEQFF. The CDR3 bases are TGTGCCAGCAAGGCTAGTGGGTACAATGAGCAGTTCTTC.

The chain links TRBV5-6 to TRBJ2-7; D might be TRBD1 (5 bases). Germline CDR1 and CDR2: SGHDT and YYEEEE. This CDR3 has 14 amino acids. V dropped 4 bases and J dropped 0 bases, with 11 bases sitting between them. In nucleotides, the CDR3 is TGTGCCAGCAGCCGCACAGGTTCCTCCTACGAGCAGTACTTC. It translates to CASSRTGSSYEQYF.

This clone was detected once. The genes are TRBV2 and TRBJ1-3; no firm D call. Trimming removed 8 bases from V and 5 bases from J, with 10 bases in between. The CDR3 runs to 12 residues. Germline-derived CDR1 and CDR2 are SNHLY and FYNNEI. CDR3 region: CASLPIRNTIYF. The CDR3 DNA follows: TGTGCCAGCCTCCCTATTCGAAACACCATATATTTT.

The rearrangement joins TRBV19 to TRBJ2-4, with D unclear. The CDR3 covers 17 residues. The V end lost 4 bases, the J end lost 0 bases, and 16 bases lay between the germline ends. Germline V gives CDR1 LNHDA, CDR2 SQIVND (reference sequence). CDR3 bases: TGTGCCAGTAGTACCTCGTACCAAGGATTAGCCAAAAACATTCAGTACTTC. Amino acids: CASSTSYQGLAKNIQYF.

The CDR3 bases are TGTGCCTGGAGTGTAAGCGGAGGTGGGACCCAGTACTTC. Amino acids: CAWSVSGGGTQYF. The V and J genes are TRBV30 and TRBJ2-5; TRBD2 is a possible D gene (5 bases). Trimming removed 0 bases from V and 7 bases from J, with 12 bases in between. There are 13 residues in the CDR3. CDR1 and CDR2 (germline): GTSNPN, SVGIG (reference sequence).

This chain connects TRBV7-3 to TRBJ1-1; 11 bases map to TRBD1. Germline-derived CDR1 and CDR2 are SGHTA and FQGTGA. There are 16 residues in the CDR3. V trimming: 1 base; J trimming: 1 base; junction bases outside the gene matches: 2. In nucleotides, the CDR3 is TGTGCCAGCAGCTTAAGGGGACAGGGGGAGAACACTGAAGCTTTCTTT. This codes for CASSLRGQGENTEAFF.

The chain has TRBV5-1 and TRBJ1-1, with a possible D match to TRBD1 (5 bases). This CDR3 contains 16 residues. Germline CDR1 reads SGHRS; CDR2 reads YFSETQ. V was trimmed by 4 bases and J by 1 base, leaving 17 bases between them. The CDR3 protein is CASSELARGRNTEAFF. The CDR3 nucleotides are TGCGCCAGCAGCGAGCTAGCACGGGGCCGGAACACTGAAGCTTTCTTT.

V usage is TRBV9 and J usage is TRBJ2-5, with 7 bases lining up with TRBD2. Trimming removed 3 bases from V and 3 bases from J; junction bases left unmatched: 8. The CDR3 totals 15 residues. Germline-derived CDR1 and CDR2 are SGDLS and YYNGEE. CDR3 loop: CASSGLSAGKETQYF. The CDR3 DNA reads TGTGCCAGCAGCGGGCTGTCAGCGGGGAAAGAGACCCAGTACTTC.

The V call is TRBV29-1, the J call TRBJ2-2; a possible D gene is TRBD2 (5 bases). The V end lost 0 bases, the J end lost 6 bases, and 8 bases lay between the germline ends. The CDR3 has 13 amino acids. The germline gives CDR1 SQVTM, CDR2 ANQGSEA. The CDR3 sequence is CSVEELAAGELFF. The DNA for the CDR3 is TGCAGCGTTGAAGAGCTAGCTGCCGGGGAGCTGTTTTTT.

The chain joins TRBV19 to TRBJ1-1; the D is unclear. The ends were cut back, 5 bases at V and 3 bases at J, with 13 bases in the middle. Germline V gene lookup returns CDR1 LNHDA and CDR2 SQIVND (reference sequence). The CDR3 length is 14 residues. CDR3 bases: TGTGCCAGTAGTCCCCCCGGCAGCTACACTGAAGCTTTCTTT. Its protein product is CASSPPGSYTEAFF.

This sequence joins TRBV4-2 and TRBJ2-5, with TRBD2 matching 9 bases. Near its end, the DNA agrees better with TRBJ2-7, so the J call may be wrong. The CDR3 runs 18 residues. Germline values: CDR1 LGHNA, CDR2 YNFKEQ. The CDR3 spells CASSQDRVWRGGFDEQYF. In DNA, the CDR3 is TGTGCCAGCAGCCAAGATAGAGTGTGGCGGGGGGGCTTTGACGAGCAGTACTTC.

The chain recombines TRBV25-1 with TRBJ1-1; tentatively, D is TRBD1 (6 bases). V shed 4 bases and J shed 4 bases, with 13 bases lying between them. CDR3 length: 14 residues. Germline V CDR1 and CDR2: MGHDK, SYGVNS. CDR3 bases: TGTGCCAGCAGTGCCCTCCAGGGGACCACTGAAGCTTTCTTT. This codes for CASSALQGTTEAFF.

The rearrangement links TRBV27 to TRBJ1-2; D is unresolved. V lost 2 bases and J 2 bases, leaving 24 bases between the germline ends. Looked up from germline, CDR1 is MNHEY and CDR2 is SMNVEV (reference sequence). The CDR3 length is 19 residues. CDR3 amino acids: CASSLAPPRLKLRNYGYTF. The CDR3 DNA follows: TGTGCCAGCAGTTTAGCGCCGCCAAGGTTAAAACTTAGAAACTATGGCTACACCTTC.

This chain connects TRBV7-2 to TRBJ2-1; TRBD2 might be the D (5 bases). The V and J ends lost 4 bases and 1 base respectively, with 11 bases between them. The CDR3 loop spans 15 amino acids. Germline V gene lookup returns CDR1 SGHTA and CDR2 FQGNSA. The CDR3: CASSSGFWSYNEQFF. The DNA for the CDR3 is TGTGCCAGCAGCTCGGGGTTTTGGTCCTACAATGAGCAGTTCTTC.